The sequence of this T cell receptor beta chain was determined in a study of graft-versus-host responses after intestinal transplantation (dated by TCRdb to about 2021). A note on the overall study: Multivisceral, liver-intestinal, or isolated intestinal transplants were received by the recipients. After intestinal transplantation, graft-versus-host and host-versus-graft alloreactive T cell clones in the graft, circulation and bone marrow were tracked using bulk TCR-beta CDR3 sequencing. Samples from a few later patients were sequenced in-house on an Illumina MiSeq with MiXCR processing rather than by the commercial service. Donor T cell macrochimerism was defined as a peak of at least 4% donor T cells among recipient peripheral blood mononuclear cells. Of the roughly 25 intestinal transplant recipients enrolled in the cohort, one of whom was a retransplant, a few patients without pretransplant specimens were excluded. Alloreactive clones were identified by sequencing pre-transplant mixed lymphocyte reaction products and comparing these products with unstimulated pre-transplant donor and recipient T cells. All recipients received anti-thymocyte globulin induction followed by maintenance tacrolimus and steroids for 3 to 4 years. The full study reports these points: GvH clones were detected in recipient bone marrow, and some of these GvH clones were observed earlier in ileal mucosa or blood, consistent with an intestinal mucosal origin. The conclusions were limited by the relatively low number and heterogeneity of the intestinal transplant patients. Early after transplant, peak levels of circulating GvH clones were associated with declines in HvG clones. High GvH to HvG T cell clonal ratios were observed in the allografts of patients with donor T cell macrochimerism.

To isolate intraepithelial and lamina propria lymphocytes from graft specimens, dithiothreitol, EDTA incubations and collagenase D digestion were used. Serial intestinal graft biopsy specimens collected up to 600 days after transplant underwent bulk TCR-beta sequencing. A note on this clone: Which antigen it targets is not known. No much larger clonotype is one base removed from it; base qualities were not supplied.

Receptors were amplified or captured by the immunoSEQ multiplex PCR assay. High-throughput TCR-beta CDR3 sequencing of genomic DNA from most patients was performed by Adaptive Biotechnologies. In the original analysis: Adaptive's ImmunoSEQ software supplied the TCR sequencing data for roughly 17 patients, while MiXCR and VDJtools were used to process a few other patients. Because the origin of CDR3 nucleotide sequences shared between donor and recipient could not be assigned, those sequences were removed. Alloreactive clones required at least 2-fold expansion over unstimulated cells and minimum CFSE-low frequency of 0.002% (template counts) or 0.001% (read counts). A clone was considered mappable if detected in the sequenced pre-transplant spleen, lymph node, or MLR CFSE-low populations of the donor or recipient. The cumulative frequency of alloreactive clones was calculated as a percentage of all sequences, weighted by copy number. TCRdb carries this immuneACCESS record with in-frame sequences only. Its versions omit some clonotypes, under half of them owing to an unresolved V gene in the studies checked, with the rest unexplained. V and J calls and clone size are as listed in that table; D and trimming were resolved from the DNA. The sample table contains 60,000 to 65,000 clones; only one count was recorded for 89% of them. The ten most abundant clones make up about 1.7% of the sample.

The CDR3 starts with the cysteine, ends with the phenylalanine, and has 16 residues. Of the read, only the CDR3 DNA is kept; its 48 bases are in frame from base 1. The V and J genes are TRBV12-2 and TRBJ2-7. TRBV12-2 is a pseudogene locus. The source material was ileum tissue, sampled roughly 390 days after transplant. The TCR comes from a human patient who received an intestinal transplant, so some T cells may come from the graft donor. The CDR3 region reads CASRLDGPEHSYEQYF. The DNA sequence reads TGTGCAAGTCGCTTAGACGGACCAGAACACTCCTACGAGCAGTACTTC.